Given below is one T cell receptor beta chain in context. This CDR3 is 15 amino acids long. Trimming at V came to 5 bases and at J to 8 bases, leaving 11 bases not matched to a gene. CDR1 and CDR2 (germline): LNHDA, SQIVND (reference sequence). This record belongs to a study of Ad26.COV2.S vaccination and SARS-CoV-2 variants. This table comes from immunoSEQ multiplex PCR, and its TCRdb copy is limited to in-frame clones, with some not included. The sample yields hundreds of thousands of clones, 92% seen once. This chain links TRBV19 with TRBJ1-2, with 10 bases that match TRBD1. The clonotype was recovered from a human donor who had recovered from COVID-19. The sequencing here drew on peripheral blood, taken after recovery from COVID-19. The CDR3 DNA follows: TGTGCCAGTAGTTCCCCGGGACAGGGGTCGTACGGCTACACCTTC. This gives the protein CASSSPGQGSYGYTF.